The text below deals with one T cell receptor (beta chain). Its antigen is undetermined. This PCR relied on a set of 60 Vbeta primers and 13 Jbeta primers. Method: immunoSEQ multiplex PCR; TCRdb's copy keeps in-frame clones and lacks some. The data contain fewer than 250,000 clones, roughly 73% of them seen just once; the ten biggest clones take up 2.1%. The sample is drawn from a study of cytomegalovirus exposure and HLA in healthy donors. Findings and limits, study-wide: Most TCR sequences showed up rarely, but some public TCRs showed up in many donors. Several top significant clusters appeared, in a later analysis, to be linked to common viral pathogens. Evidence from a later analysis indicated that most CMV-associated TCR beta chains looked HLA-restricted.

The germline V gene encodes CDR1 GTSNPN and CDR2 SVGIG (reference sequence). The CDR3 runs to 16 residues. Trimming removed 3 bases from V and 0 bases from J; junction bases left unmatched: 6. Sequencing was performed on PBMCs. The receptor was isolated from a woman aged 25 to 39 in good health and CMV-seropositive. V usage is TRBV30 and J usage is TRBJ2-1; 9 bases align to TRBD2. CDR3 coding DNA: TGTGCCTGGAGGGCAGCGGGGGGCCGCTCCTACAATGAGCAGTTCTTC. It specifies CAWRAAGGRSYNEQFF.